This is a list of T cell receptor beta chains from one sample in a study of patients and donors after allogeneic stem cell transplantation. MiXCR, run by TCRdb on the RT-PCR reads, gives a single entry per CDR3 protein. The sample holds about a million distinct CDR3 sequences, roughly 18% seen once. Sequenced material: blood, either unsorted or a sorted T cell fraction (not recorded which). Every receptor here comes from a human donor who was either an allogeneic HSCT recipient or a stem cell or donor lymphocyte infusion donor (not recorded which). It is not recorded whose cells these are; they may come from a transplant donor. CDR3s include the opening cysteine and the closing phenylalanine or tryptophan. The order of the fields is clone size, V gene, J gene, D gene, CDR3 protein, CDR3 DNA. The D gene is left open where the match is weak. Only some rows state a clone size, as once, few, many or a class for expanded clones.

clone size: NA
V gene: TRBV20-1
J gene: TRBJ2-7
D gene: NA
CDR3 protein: CSARDGGSRYEQYF
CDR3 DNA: TGCAGTGCTAGAGATGGGGGTAGCCGCTACGAGCAGTACTTC

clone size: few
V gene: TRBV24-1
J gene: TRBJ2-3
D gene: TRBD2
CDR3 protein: CATSRSSGRDTQYF
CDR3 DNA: TGTGCCACTAGCCGGAGTAGCGGGAGGGATACGCAGTATTTT

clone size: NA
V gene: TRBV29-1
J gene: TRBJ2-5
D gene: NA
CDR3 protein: CSVVGPSGETQYF
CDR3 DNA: TGCAGCGTTGTAGGGCCCAGCGGAGAGACCCAGTACTTC

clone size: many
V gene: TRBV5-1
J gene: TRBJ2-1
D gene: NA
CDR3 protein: CASSLAGTDYNEQFF
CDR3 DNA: TGCGCCAGCAGCTTGGCAGGGACGGATTACAATGAGCAGTTCTTC

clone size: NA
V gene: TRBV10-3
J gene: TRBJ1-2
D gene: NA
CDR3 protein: CAIRGSRGTSNGYTF
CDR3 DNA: TGTGCCATCAGGGGGAGTAGGGGTACTTCAAATGGCTACACCTTC

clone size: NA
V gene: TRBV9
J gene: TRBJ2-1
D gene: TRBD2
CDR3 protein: CASSVNPSGRVGNEQFF
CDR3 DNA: TGTGCCAGCAGCGTAAATCCTAGCGGGAGGGTAGGCAATGAGCAGTTCTTC

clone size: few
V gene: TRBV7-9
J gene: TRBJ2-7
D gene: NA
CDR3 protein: CASSSYLRNHEQYF
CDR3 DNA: TGTGCCAGCAGCTCCTACCTGAGAAACCACGAGCAGTACTTC

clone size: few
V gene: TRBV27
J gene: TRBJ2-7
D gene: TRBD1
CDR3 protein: CASSLGGQGVYEQYF
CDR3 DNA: TGTGCCAGCAGTTTAGGTGGACAGGGGGTCTACGAGCAGTACTTC

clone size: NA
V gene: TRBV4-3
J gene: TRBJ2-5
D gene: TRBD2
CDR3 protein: CASSQVEFGGQETQYF
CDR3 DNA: TGCGCCAGCAGCCAAGTTGAGTTCGGGGGGCAAGAGACCCAGTACTTC

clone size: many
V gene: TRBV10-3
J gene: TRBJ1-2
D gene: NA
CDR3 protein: CAISANSYGYTF
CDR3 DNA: TGTGCCATCAGTGCTAACAGCTATGGCTACACCTTC

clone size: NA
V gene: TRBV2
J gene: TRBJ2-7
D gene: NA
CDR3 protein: CASSAQGRVFDEQYF
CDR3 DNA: TGTGCCAGCAGCGCCCAAGGCAGGGTCTTCGACGAGCAGTACTTC

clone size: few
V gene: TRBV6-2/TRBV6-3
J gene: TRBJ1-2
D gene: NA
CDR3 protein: CASRDPGTSNYGYTF
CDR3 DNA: TGTGCCAGCAGGGACCCCGGGACTTCTAACTATGGCTACACCTTC

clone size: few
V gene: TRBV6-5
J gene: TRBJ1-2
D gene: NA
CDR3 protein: CASSYEGSNYGYTF
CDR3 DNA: TGTGCCAGCAGTTACGAAGGGAGTAACTATGGCTACACCTTC

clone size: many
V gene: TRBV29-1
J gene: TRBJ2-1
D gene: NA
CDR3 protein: CSVVPPRSYNEQFF
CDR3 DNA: TGCAGCGTTGTGCCTCCCCGCTCCTACAATGAGCAGTTCTTC

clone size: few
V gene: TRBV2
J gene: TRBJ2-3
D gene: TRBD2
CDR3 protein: CASSEVLLAGGSSTDTQYF
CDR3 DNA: TGTGCCAGCAGTGAAGTGCTGCTAGCGGGGGGATCTAGCACAGATACGCAGTATTTT

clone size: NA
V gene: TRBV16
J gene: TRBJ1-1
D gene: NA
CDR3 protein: CASSQSAGTAEAFF
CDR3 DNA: TGTGCCAGCAGCCAATCGGCAGGCACTGCTGAAGCTTTCTTT

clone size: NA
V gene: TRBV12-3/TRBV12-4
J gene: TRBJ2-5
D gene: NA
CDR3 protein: CASSPRDGAPQYF
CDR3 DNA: TGTGCCAGCAGTCCCAGGGATGGGGCCCCCCAGTACTTC

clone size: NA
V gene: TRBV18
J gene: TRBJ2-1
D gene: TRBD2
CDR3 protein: CASSPRTGLADNEQFF
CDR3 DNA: TGTGCCAGCTCACCGCGGACGGGACTAGCGGATAATGAGCAGTTCTTC

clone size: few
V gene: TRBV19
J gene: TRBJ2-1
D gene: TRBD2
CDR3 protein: CASNLGTSGQYNEQFF
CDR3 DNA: TGTGCCAGTAATCTGGGGACTAGCGGGCAATACAATGAGCAGTTCTTC

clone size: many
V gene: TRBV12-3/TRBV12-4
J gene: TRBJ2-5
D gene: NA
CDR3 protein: CASSWQGETQYF
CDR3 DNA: TGTGCCAGCAGTTGGCAGGGGGAGACCCAGTACTTC

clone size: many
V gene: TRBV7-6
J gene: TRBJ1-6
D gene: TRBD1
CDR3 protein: CASSAQPGQGTNSPLHF
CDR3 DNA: TGTGCCAGCAGCGCTCAACCGGGACAGGGAACGAATTCACCCCTCCACTTT

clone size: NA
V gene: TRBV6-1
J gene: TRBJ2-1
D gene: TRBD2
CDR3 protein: CASSSLSGTSYNEQFF
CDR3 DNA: TGTGCCAGCAGCAGCTTGAGCGGGACCTCCTACAATGAGCAGTTCTTC

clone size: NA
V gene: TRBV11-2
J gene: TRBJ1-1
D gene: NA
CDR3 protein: CASSPGPGGTEAFF
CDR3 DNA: TGTGCCAGCAGCCCGGGACCTGGGGGGACTGAAGCTTTCTTT

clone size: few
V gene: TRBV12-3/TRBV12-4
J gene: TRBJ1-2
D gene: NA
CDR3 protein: CASSGQSYGYTF
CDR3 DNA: TGTGCCAGCAGCGGACAGAGTTATGGCTACACCTTC

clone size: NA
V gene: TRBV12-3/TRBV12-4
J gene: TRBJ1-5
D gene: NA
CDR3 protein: CASSLDGPYQPQHF
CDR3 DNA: TGTGCCAGCTCTCTCGACGGTCCTTATCAGCCCCAGCATTTT

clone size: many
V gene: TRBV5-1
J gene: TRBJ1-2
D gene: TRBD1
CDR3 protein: CASSDRTGGINYGYTF
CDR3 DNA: TGCGCCAGCAGCGACCGGACAGGGGGCATTAACTATGGCTACACCTTC

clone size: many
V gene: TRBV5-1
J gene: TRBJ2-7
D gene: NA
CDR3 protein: CASSLVGGEQYF
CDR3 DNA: TGCGCCAGCAGCTTGGTTGGCGGCGAGCAGTACTTC

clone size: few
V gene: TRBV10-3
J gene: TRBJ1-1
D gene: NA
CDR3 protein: CAISESSGQGTEAFF
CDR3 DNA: TGTGCCATCAGTGAGTCGAGTGGGCAGGGAACTGAAGCTTTCTTT

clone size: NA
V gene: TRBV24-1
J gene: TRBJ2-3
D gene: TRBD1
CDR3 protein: CATSDSRQGSRINTQYF
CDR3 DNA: TGTGCCACCAGTGATTCACGACAGGGGTCCCGGATAAATACGCAGTATTTT

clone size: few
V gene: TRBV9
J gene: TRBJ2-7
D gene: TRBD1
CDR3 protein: CASSRDPTGYEQYF
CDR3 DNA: TGTGCCAGCAGCAGAGACCCGACAGGGTACGAGCAGTACTTC

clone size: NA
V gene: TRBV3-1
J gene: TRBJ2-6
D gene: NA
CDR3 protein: CASTSGGGSGANVLTF
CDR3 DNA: TGTGCCAGCACCTCAGGGGGGGGCTCTGGGGCCAACGTCCTGACTTTC

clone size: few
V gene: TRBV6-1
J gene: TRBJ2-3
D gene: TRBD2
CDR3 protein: CASSGVVPRGTDTQYF
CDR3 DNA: TGTGCCAGTAGCGGGGTTGTCCCTAGGGGCACAGATACGCAGTATTTT

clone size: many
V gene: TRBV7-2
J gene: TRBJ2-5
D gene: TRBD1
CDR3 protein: CASSLGTGPEETQYF
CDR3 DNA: TGTGCCAGCAGCTTAGGGACAGGGCCGGAGGAGACCCAGTACTTC

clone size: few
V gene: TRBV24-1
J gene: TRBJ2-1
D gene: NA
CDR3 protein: CATSARDSSSYNEQFF
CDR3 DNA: TGTGCCACCAGTGCGCGGGACTCCAGCTCCTACAATGAGCAGTTCTTC

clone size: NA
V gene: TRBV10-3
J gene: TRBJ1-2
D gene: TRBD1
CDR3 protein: CAINAQGDYGYTF
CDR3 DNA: TGTGCCATCAACGCACAGGGGGACTATGGCTACACCTTC

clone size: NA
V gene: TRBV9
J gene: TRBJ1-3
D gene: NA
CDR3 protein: CASSVVETGNTIYF
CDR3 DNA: TGTGCCAGCAGCGTAGTTGAGACTGGAAACACCATATATTTT

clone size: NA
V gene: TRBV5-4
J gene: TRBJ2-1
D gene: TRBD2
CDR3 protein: CASSLGPLGAGEDNEQFF
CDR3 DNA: TGTGCCAGCAGCTTGGGGCCTTTGGGAGCGGGAGAAGACAATGAGCAGTTCTTC

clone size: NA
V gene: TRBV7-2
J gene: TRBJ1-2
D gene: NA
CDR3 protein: CASSLAVGNYGYTF
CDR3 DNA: TGTGCCAGCAGCTTAGCGGTGGGCAACTATGGCTACACCTTC

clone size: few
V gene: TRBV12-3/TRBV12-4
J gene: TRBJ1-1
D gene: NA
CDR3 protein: CASRHYGVLNTEAFF
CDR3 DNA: TGTGCCAGCAGACATTACGGGGTATTGAACACTGAAGCTTTCTTT

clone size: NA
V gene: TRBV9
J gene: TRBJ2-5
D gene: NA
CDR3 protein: CASSVVPGETQYF
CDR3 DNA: TGTGCCAGCAGCGTAGTACCGGGAGAGACCCAGTACTTC

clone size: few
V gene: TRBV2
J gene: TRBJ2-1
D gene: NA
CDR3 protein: CASSEAVGSYNEQFF
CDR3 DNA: TGTGCCAGCAGTGAAGCCGTGGGCTCCTACAATGAGCAGTTCTTC

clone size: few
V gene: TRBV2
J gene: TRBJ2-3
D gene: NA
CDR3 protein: CASIADHTDTQYF
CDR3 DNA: TGTGCCAGTATAGCGGACCACACAGATACGCAGTATTTT

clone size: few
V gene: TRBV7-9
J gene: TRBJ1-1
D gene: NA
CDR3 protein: CASNNYRNTEAFF
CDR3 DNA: TGTGCCAGCAATAATTACCGGAACACTGAAGCTTTCTTT

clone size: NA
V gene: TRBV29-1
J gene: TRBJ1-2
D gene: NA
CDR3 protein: CSVEQGTYGYTF
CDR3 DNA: TGCAGCGTTGAGCAGGGAACCTATGGCTACACCTTC

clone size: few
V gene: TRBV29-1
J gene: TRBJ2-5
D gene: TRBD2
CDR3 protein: CSVEDLAGAFQETQYF
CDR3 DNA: TGCAGCGTTGAAGATCTTGCGGGAGCCTTTCAAGAGACCCAGTACTTC

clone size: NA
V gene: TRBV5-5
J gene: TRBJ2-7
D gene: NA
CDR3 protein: CASSSKNPLGPTYEQYF
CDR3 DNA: TGTGCCAGCAGCTCCAAAAATCCGCTCGGCCCGACCTACGAGCAGTACTTC

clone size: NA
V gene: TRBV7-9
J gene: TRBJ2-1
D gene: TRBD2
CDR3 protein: CASSILAGGSNEQFF
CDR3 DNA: TGTGCCAGCAGTATCCTAGCGGGAGGATCAAATGAGCAGTTCTTC

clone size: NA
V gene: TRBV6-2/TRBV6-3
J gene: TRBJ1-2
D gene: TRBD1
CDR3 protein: CASSYTGEDLNGYTF
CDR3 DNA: TGTGCCAGCAGTTATACAGGGGAAGATCTAAATGGCTACACCTTC

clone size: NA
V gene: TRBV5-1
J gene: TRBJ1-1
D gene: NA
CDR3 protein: CASTVGGLNTEAFF
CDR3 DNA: TGCGCCAGCACCGTAGGGGGGTTGAACACTGAAGCTTTCTTT

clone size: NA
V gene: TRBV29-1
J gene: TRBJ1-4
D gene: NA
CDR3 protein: CSVEDPAGPEKLFF
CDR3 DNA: TGCAGCGTTGAAGATCCGGCAGGGCCTGAAAAACTGTTTTTT

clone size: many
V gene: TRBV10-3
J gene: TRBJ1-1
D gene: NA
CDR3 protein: CAIRAGSDIAEAFF
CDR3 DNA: TGTGCCATCAGAGCAGGGAGTGATATCGCTGAAGCTTTCTTT

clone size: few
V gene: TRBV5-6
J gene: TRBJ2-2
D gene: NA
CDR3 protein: CASSRGRGATGELFF
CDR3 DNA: TGTGCCAGCAGCCGCGGACGGGGAGCCACCGGGGAGCTGTTTTTT

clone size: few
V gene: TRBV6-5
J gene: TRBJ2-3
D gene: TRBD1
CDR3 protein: CASSYTGQAFYF
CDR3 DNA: TGTGCCAGCAGCTACACCGGACAGGCGTTTTATTTT

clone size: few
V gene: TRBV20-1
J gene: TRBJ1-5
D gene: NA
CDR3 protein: CSARVGVGQPQHF
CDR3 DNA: TGCAGTGCTAGAGTGGGGGTCGGGCAGCCCCAGCATTTT

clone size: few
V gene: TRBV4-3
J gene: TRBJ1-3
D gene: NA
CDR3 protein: CASSQGARGNTIYF
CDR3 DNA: TGCGCCAGCAGCCAGGGGGCGCGAGGAAACACCATATATTTT

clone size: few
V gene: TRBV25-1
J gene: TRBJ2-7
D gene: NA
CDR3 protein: CATLQYNLPYEQYF
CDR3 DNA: TGTGCCACCCTGCAGTACAATTTACCCTACGAGCAGTACTTC